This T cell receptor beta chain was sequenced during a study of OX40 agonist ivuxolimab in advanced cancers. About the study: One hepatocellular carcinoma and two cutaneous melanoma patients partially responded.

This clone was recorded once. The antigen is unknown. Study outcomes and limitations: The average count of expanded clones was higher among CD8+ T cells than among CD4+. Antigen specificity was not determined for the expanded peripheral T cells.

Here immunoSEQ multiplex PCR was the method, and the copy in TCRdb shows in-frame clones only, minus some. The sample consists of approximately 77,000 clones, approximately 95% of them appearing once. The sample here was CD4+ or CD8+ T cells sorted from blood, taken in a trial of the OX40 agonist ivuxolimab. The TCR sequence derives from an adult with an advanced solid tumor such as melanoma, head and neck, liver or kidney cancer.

In DNA, the CDR3 is TGTGCCAGCAGCGTGGGACTAGCCCCAGATACGCAGTATTTT. The encoded protein is CASSVGLAPDTQYF. The chain carries TRBV9 and TRBJ2-3; the match to TRBD2 covers 9 bases. The length of the CDR3 is 14 residues. With 2 bases clipped from V and 4 bases from J, the junction kept 2 bases outside the gene matches. Germline V gene lookup returns CDR1 SGDLS and CDR2 YYNGEE.